Below are 26 T cell receptor beta chains sequenced from a single sample in a study of early T cells in non-severe SARS-CoV-2 infection. MiXCR was run by TCRdb on the 5' RACE reads, yielding one entry per CDR3 protein. The sample has tens of thousands of distinct CDR3 sequences; over 9% are singletons. The specimen was whole blood, collected at baseline. These receptor sequences come from an adult who was a healthcare worker with PCR-confirmed SARS-CoV-2 infection or an uninfected control (not recorded which).

V and J are TRBV29-1 and TRBJ2-7; 7 bases map to TRBD2. The CDR3 is made up of 14 amino acids. Looked up from germline, CDR1 is SQVTM and CDR2 is ANQGSEA. The ends lost 7 bases at V and 2 bases at J; junction bases unmatched: 11. The CDR3 DNA sequence: TGCAGCGCAGCCGGGGGGAGCGGAACCTACGAGCAGTACTTC. This codes for CSAAGGSGTYEQYF.

V and J are TRBV10-3 and TRBJ2-5; D perhaps matches TRBD2 (6 bases). Trimming shortened V by 4 bases and J by 4 bases, and 16 bases separated the two germline ends. Germline CDR1 is ENHRY and CDR2 is SYGVKD. There are 15 residues in the CDR3. CDR3 loop: CAISGLEGLSETQYF. CDR3 nucleotides: TGTGCCATCAGTGGACTAGAGGGACTCTCAGAGACCCAGTACTTC.

The chain recombines TRBV20-1 with TRBJ1-3, with no clear D. The CDR3 spans 16 residues. Germline V gene data show CDR1 as DFQATT and CDR2 as SNEGSKA (reference sequence). V was shortened by 2 bases and J by 6 bases, with 20 bases between the two germline ends. CDR3 residues: CSARSVGSFSENTIYF. DNA of the CDR3: TGCAGTGCTAGATCGGTTGGCAGTTTTTCCGAAAACACCATATATTTT.

This chain joins TRBV9 and TRBJ1-2; TRBD1 matches 7 bases. Germline CDR1 reads SGDLS; CDR2 reads YYNGEE. CDR3 length: 14 residues. J was trimmed by 0 bases and V by 4 bases; bases with no gene match: 3. CDR3 amino acids: CASSTGTANYGYTF. Written as DNA, the CDR3 is TGTGCCAGCAGCACCGGGACAGCTAACTATGGCTACACCTTC. Drawing the rest from reference TRBV9 and TRBJ1-2, the complete variable domain is DSGVTQTPKHLITATGQRVTLRCSPRSGDLSVYWYQQSLDQGLQFLIQYYNGEERAKGNILERFSAQQFPDLHSELNLSSLELGDSALYFCASSTGTANYGYTFGSGTRLTVV.

This clonotype came up many times. The chain recombines TRBV6-1 with TRBJ2-7; a weak D match, TRBD1 (5 bases). The CDR3 has 13 amino acids. With 7 bases removed from V and 3 bases from J, the gap between germline ends came to 13 bases. Germline CDR1 is MNHNS and CDR2 is SASEGT. The CDR3 DNA follows: TGTGCCAGCAAGGGCAGGGCGCACTACGAGCAGTACTTC. This gives the protein CASKGRAHYEQYF.

About this clonotype itself: No conserved phenylalanine or tryptophan is present at the end of the CDR3, so a read error is the likely explanation. Because the CDR3's place on the DNA is in doubt, the DNA is left out and the CDR3 is given as listed by TCRdb. The chain joins TRBV10-2 to TRBJ2-1; TRBD2, the table's D call, was not compared with the DNA. 11 amino acids form the CDR3, both terminal residues included. Germline CDR1 WSHSY, CDR2 SAAADI. The CDR3 is CASELAGMRFL.

At least ten counts were recorded for this clonotype. The chain is built from TRBV29-1 and TRBJ1-1; D remains ambiguous. The germline V gene encodes CDR1 SQVTM and CDR2 ANQGSEA. V was shortened by 4 bases and J by 0 bases, with 15 bases between the two germline ends. This CDR3 is 15 amino acids long. The CDR3 DNA reads TGCAGCGTTGTTTCCCGTCATAGTTTGAACACTGAAGCTTTCTTT. Translation gives CSVVSRHSLNTEAFF.

The chain uses TRBV28 and TRBJ1-2, with a weak D call TRBD1 (6 bases). CDR1 and CDR2 (germline): MDHEN, SYDVKM. Trimming left V 5 bases short and J 8 bases short, with 18 bases between. The CDR3 length is 14 residues. Here the CDR3 reads CASSTSDRSGGYTF. The CDR3 nucleotides are TGTGCCAGCAGTACCTCCGACAGGTCCGGGGGCTACACCTTC.

The table lists this clonotype with many counts. The rearrangement uses TRBV23-1 and TRBJ2-1; weak D call: TRBD2 (5 bases). TRBV23-1 is sorted into the ORF group, with uncertain function. This CDR3 comprises 13 residues. Trimming took 3 bases from V and 8 from J, leaving 11 bases between them. The CDR3 coding sequence is TGCGCCAGCAGTCATTCCCGGGGAGATGAGCAGTTCTTC. It translates to CASSHSRGDEQFF.

The V and J genes are TRBV27 and TRBJ2-2; 9 nucleotides match TRBD2. CDR1 is MNHEY and CDR2 is SMNVEV in the germline V gene (reference sequence). CDR3 length: 16 amino acids. V was pared by 5 bases and J by 3 bases, with 7 bases of the junction left unmatched. The CDR3 nucleotides are TGTGCCAGCAGTGCCGCGGGGGGGCTGGACACCGGGGAGCTGTTTTTT. This codes for CASSAAGGLDTGELFF.

This clonotype was detected only a few times. This rearrangement joins TRBV6-5 to TRBJ1-1; D call uncertain. This CDR3 has 14 residues. Deletions cut 7 bases from V and 4 bases from J, with 16 bases between. The germline gives CDR1 MNHEY, CDR2 SVGAGI. Here the CDR3 reads CASTTVGGGTEAFF. In nucleotides, the CDR3 is TGTGCCAGCACCACCGTGGGAGGCGGCACTGAAGCTTTCTTT.

The chain has TRBV5-1 and TRBJ2-7, with 7 bases lining up with TRBD1. Germline lookup yields CDR1 SGHRS and CDR2 YFSETQ. The length of the CDR3 is 15 residues. Trimming at V came to 5 bases and at J to 1 base, leaving 9 bases not matched to a gene. The DNA of the CDR3 is TGCGCCAGCAGTCCCCGGGACAGCGGATCCTACGAGCAGTACTTC. Translation gives CASSPRDSGSYEQYF.

This sequence joins TRBV12-3 or TRBV12-4 and TRBJ2-5, with D possibly TRBD2 on 5 matching bases. CDR3 length: 12 amino acids. Deletions cut 7 bases from V and 4 bases from J, with 10 bases between. The CDR3 DNA reads as TGTGCCAGCACGCTAGCTGGAGAGACCCAGTACTTC. Protein product: CASTLAGETQYF.

The sample holds one count of this clonotype. The chain is built from TRBV5-4 and TRBJ2-3; 8 nucleotides agree with TRBD2. Germline CDR1 is SGHNT and CDR2 is YYREEE (reference sequence). Germline trimming cut 3 bases from V and 2 bases from J; bases unmatched to any gene: 2. This CDR3 contains 14 residues. CDR3 sequence: CASSSGLVTDTQYF. CDR3 coding DNA: TGTGCCAGCAGCTCGGGACTAGTCACAGATACGCAGTATTTT.

This clonotype was picked up many times. The chain carries TRBV28 and TRBJ2-3, with D possibly TRBD2 on 5 matching bases. With 7 bases removed from V and 2 bases from J, the gap between germline ends came to 13 bases. This CDR3 region has 14 residues. CDR1 and CDR2 (germline): MDHEN, SYDVKM. DNA of the CDR3: TGTGCCAGCATCCGGACTTTTAACACAGATACGCAGTATTTT. The encoded protein is CASIRTFNTDTQYF.

This clonotype has just a few counts. V usage is TRBV24-1 and J usage is TRBJ1-1; D is unresolved. The CDR3 is 13 residues long. The germline V gene has CDR1 KGHDR and CDR2 SFDVKD. The ends were cut back, 4 bases at V and 4 bases at J, with 9 bases in the middle. CDR3 sequence: CATSDPEGTEAFF. The DNA for the CDR3 is TGTGCCACCAGTGACCCGGAGGGCACTGAAGCTTTCTTT.

Note on this clonotype: One end of the junction varies from germline; a read error may be responsible. This chain joins TRBV2 and TRBJ2-3; D possibly corresponds to TRBD2 (5 bases). The CDR3 sequence is 14 residues long. The germline V gene has CDR1 SNHLY and CDR2 FYNNEI. This CDR3 reads CASSAGVGTVTQYF. The CDR3 region has the DNA TGTGCCAGCAGTGCCGGGGTGGGCACAGTTACGCAGTATTTT.

The chain recombines TRBV29-1 with TRBJ2-7; 8 nucleotides line up with TRBD1. The germline V gene encodes CDR1 SQVTM and CDR2 ANQGSEA. The CDR3 covers 14 residues. Trimming took 4 bases from V and 6 from J; bases not matched to a gene: 11. Written as DNA, the CDR3 is TGCAGCGTTGGAGGGGCCGGCAGGGGGCCCGAGCAGTACTTC. As protein: CSVGGAGRGPEQYF.

The chain couples TRBV20-1 to TRBJ2-3; D remains ambiguous. CDR1 and CDR2 from the germline V gene are DFQATT and SNEGSKA (reference sequence). The CDR3 is made up of 14 amino acids. V was cut by 6 bases and J by 6 bases, with 19 bases left in between. The CDR3 loop is CSAIPRIGRDTQYF. The CDR3 nucleotides read TGCAGTGCCATTCCTAGAATAGGCAGGGATACGCAGTATTTT.

This clonotype showed up many times. The chain couples TRBV28 to TRBJ2-1, with D tentatively TRBD2 (6 bases). Germline assignment: CDR1 MDHEN and CDR2 SYDVKM. The CDR3 runs 12 residues. Trimming left V 5 bases short and J 9 bases short, with 11 bases between. As DNA, the CDR3 is TGTGCCAGCAGTCCCCCGCGGGGTGAGCAGTTCTTC. It yields the protein CASSPPRGEQFF.

There are many counts of this clonotype. V usage is TRBV3-1 and J usage is TRBJ1-4, with unresolved D. This CDR3 is built from 12 residues. From germline, CDR1 is LGHDT and CDR2 YNNKEL (reference sequence). V lost 2 bases and J lost 14, with 12 bases in between. This CDR3 is CASSQRGVGLFF. The CDR3 DNA follows: TGTGCCAGCAGCCAACGCGGTGTGGGTCTGTTTTTT.

This clonotype was seen only a few times. The chain links TRBV20-1 to TRBJ2-5, with D uncertain. The CDR3 loop spans 11 amino acids. Deletions cut 5 bases from V and 1 base from J, with 5 bases between. Germline values: CDR1 DFQATT, CDR2 SNEGSKA (reference sequence). The CDR3 here is CSAHLQETQYF. CDR3 bases: TGCAGTGCTCACCTCCAAGAGACCCAGTACTTC.

The rearrangement uses TRBV2 and TRBJ1-1; 7 bases map to TRBD1. Germline trimming cut 3 bases from V and 8 bases from J; bases unmatched to any gene: 9. The CDR3 runs 14 residues. CDR1 is SNHLY, CDR2 FYNNEI, per germline. The DNA of the CDR3 is TGTGCCAGCAGTGAGCACAGGGGACGCCTAGAAGCTTTCTTT. Protein product: CASSEHRGRLEAFF.

A few counts support this clonotype. The V and J genes are TRBV14 and TRBJ1-1; no firm D call. Trimming took off 2 bases at V and 5 bases at J, with 9 bases between the two ends. The germline V gene has CDR1 SGHDN and CDR2 FVKESK. This CDR3 has 13 residues. The CDR3, as DNA: TGTGCCAGCAGCCAACAGGTGTGGACTGAAGCTTTCTTT. It codes for CASSQQVWTEAFF.

This clonotype was picked up many times. V and J are TRBV13 and TRBJ1-2; D remains unclear. Germline-derived CDR1 and CDR2 are PRHDT and FYEKMQ (reference sequence). V lost 1 base, J lost 2 bases, and 5 bases lay in between. This CDR3 spans 13 amino acids. The CDR3 here is CASSLEQNYGYTF. The CDR3 DNA follows: TGTGCCAGCAGCTTAGAACAGAACTATGGCTACACCTTC.

This clonotype was counted many times. The chain couples TRBV12-3 or TRBV12-4 to TRBJ2-2, with D hard to call. CDR3 length: 12 residues. The V end was cut by 3 bases, the J end by 5 bases, with 4 bases between. CDR3 protein: CASSFRTGELFF. DNA of the CDR3: TGTGCCAGCAGTTTTAGGACCGGGGAGCTGTTTTTT.